A single sample is the source of the 31 T cell receptor beta chains below, sequenced in a study of cytomegalovirus exposure and HLA in healthy donors. PCR involved 60 Vbeta and 13 Jbeta primers. Here immunoSEQ multiplex PCR was the method, and the copy in TCRdb shows in-frame clones only, minus some. The sample shows about 160,000 clones, about 80% of them seen only once. The sequenced material came from PBMCs. These receptor sequences come from a girl under 18 in good health and CMV-seropositive.

The chain recombines TRBV19 with TRBJ2-3, with 8 bases matching TRBD1. V dropped 6 bases and J dropped 0; count of bases not matched to a gene: 8. Germline-derived CDR1 and CDR2 are LNHDA and SQIVND (reference sequence). The CDR3 is 16 residues long. The DNA for the CDR3 is TGTGCCAGTAGCGGGACAGGACATCCTAGCACAGATACGCAGTATTTT. Amino acids: CASSGTGHPSTDTQYF.

This clone was seen more than once but under ten times. V gene TRBV5-8 combines with J gene TRBJ2-7; D is ambiguous. The CDR3 extends over 12 amino acids. V was pared by 2 bases and J by 6 bases, with 9 bases between. Germline values: CDR1 SGHTS, CDR2 YDEGEE. The CDR3 loop reads CASSFYAPEQYF. The CDR3 DNA is TGTGCCAGCAGCTTTTATGCGCCCGAGCAGTACTTC.

This clone was counted a few times. V and J are TRBV6-5 and TRBJ2-1; 10 positions match TRBD1. CDR1 is MNHEY and CDR2 is SVGAGI in the germline V gene. The CDR3 is made up of 13 amino acids. V lost 3 bases and J lost 14; bases outside the gene matches: 7. The CDR3 region has the DNA TGTGCCAGCAGTTATTCCCATGGACAGGGGGAGTTCTTC. As protein: CASSYSHGQGEFF.

The V call is TRBV27, the J call TRBJ2-3; perhaps TRBD2 as D (6 bases). V lost 6 bases and J lost 7, with 23 bases in between. This CDR3 contains 16 residues. CDR1 is MNHEY and CDR2 is SMNVEV in the germline V gene (reference sequence). The CDR3 sequence: CASSSPGVYVVNTQYF. The CDR3 DNA reads TGTGCCAGCAGCTCCCCGGGGGTATACGTTGTAAATACGCAGTATTTT.

The rearrangement uses TRBV28 and TRBJ1-1; TRBD1 might be the D (5 bases). This CDR3 is 14 amino acids long. The germline V gene encodes CDR1 MDHEN and CDR2 SYDVKM. Trimming took 5 bases from V and 11 from J, leaving 21 bases between them. The CDR3 bases are TGTGCCAGCAGTCCACCTAGAAACACGGGGGAGGCTTTCTTT. This sequence encodes CASSPPRNTGEAFF.

A few counts support this clone. This chain joins TRBV27 and TRBJ2-1; 7 bases are shared with TRBD2. The CDR3 totals 15 residues. CDR1 and CDR2 from the germline V gene are MNHEY and SMNVEV (reference sequence). J lost 7 bases, V lost 2 bases, and 8 bases had no gene match. The CDR3 here is CASSLRLAFQNEQFF. The CDR3 nucleotides read TGTGCCAGCAGTTTAAGACTAGCATTCCAGAATGAGCAGTTCTTC.

The V gene is TRBV10-3, the J gene TRBJ1-5; possibly TRBD1 for D (6 bases). The CDR3 runs 16 residues. Germline assignment: CDR1 ENHRY and CDR2 SYGVKD. V was clipped by 0 bases and J by 1 base, with 10 bases between them. The CDR3 coding sequence is TGTGCCATCAGTGAGTCGACAGGCGAGAGCAATCAGCCCCAGCATTTT. Encoded protein: CAISESTGESNQPQHF.

J is TRBJ1-4 and V is TRBV7-2; TRBD1 is a possible D gene (5 bases). Per germline, CDR1 SGHTA and CDR2 FQGNSA. This CDR3 region has 16 residues. The V end was cut by 5 bases, the J end by 4 bases, with 17 bases between. CDR3 bases: TGTGCCAGCAGCCCCTCAGGAGGGGTCCTTAATGAAAAACTGTTTTTT. Amino acids: CASSPSGGVLNEKLFF.

This chain uses TRBV7-6 with TRBJ2-7, with 10 bases fitting TRBD1. V lost 0 bases, J lost 2 bases, and 1 base stayed unmatched. CDR1 SGHVS and CDR2 FNYEAQ come from the germline V gene. This CDR3 contains 15 residues. The CDR3 DNA is TGTGCCAGCAGCTTAGCGGGACAGGGGACCTACGAGCAGTACTTC. The encoded protein is CASSLAGQGTYEQYF.

This chain links TRBV19 with TRBJ1-1; D is perhaps TRBD1 (5 bases). Trimming pared 4 bases from V and 4 bases from J, leaving 13 bases between. The CDR3 extends over 14 amino acids. Germline V lookup: CDR1 LNHDA, CDR2 SQIVND (reference sequence). CDR3 nucleotide sequence: TGTGCCAGTAGTAGCGCAGTGGGGGGCACTGAAGCTTTCTTT. Its translation is CASSSAVGGTEAFF.

This chain links TRBV1 with TRBJ2-1; the table calls TRBD2, which could not be checked here. TRBV1 is marked as a pseudogene. The CDR3 spans 16 residues. The CDR3 nucleotides read TGCACCAGCAGCCAAGGATCCTCCCGGCGGGGACTTGAGCAGTTCTTC. Protein sequence: CTSSQGSSRRGLEQFF.

Only one count was recorded for this clone. The chain carries TRBV6-4 and TRBJ2-3; a weak D match, TRBD1 (6 bases). CDR3 length equals 14 residues. Trimming took off 4 bases at V and 2 bases at J, with 10 bases between the two ends. CDR1 is MRHNA and CDR2 is SNTAGT in the germline V gene. Here the CDR3 DNA reads TGTGCCAGCAGTGGCGGACAGCCCACAGATACGCAGTATTTT. The encoded protein is CASSGGQPTDTQYF.

The V gene is TRBV14, the J gene TRBJ2-1; 7 nucleotides match TRBD2. This CDR3 region has 12 residues. V was pared by 6 bases and J by 6 bases, with 2 bases of the junction left unmatched. Germline V gene sequence: CDR1 SGHDN, CDR2 FVKESK. CDR3 sequence reads: CASSGGGNEQFF. The CDR3 nucleotides are TGTGCCAGCAGTGGCGGGGGCAATGAGCAGTTCTTC.

The chain carries TRBV18 and TRBJ2-3, with 10 bases aligning to TRBD1. CDR3 length: 14 amino acids. J lost 3 bases, V lost 4 bases, and 1 base had no gene match. The V gene's germline CDR1 is KGHSH and CDR2 LQKENI. CDR3 DNA sequence: TGTGCCAGCTCACTGGGACAGGGGACAGATACGCAGTATTTT. It encodes CASSLGQGTDTQYF.

The gene calls are TRBV7-8 and TRBJ2-1, with TRBD1 identical over 9 bases. Germline CDR1 is SGHVS and CDR2 is FQNEAQ. The CDR3 spans 15 residues. Trimming removed 4 bases from V and 2 bases from J; junction bases left unmatched: 3. The CDR3 spells CASSSGQGTYNEQFF. CDR3 sequence (DNA): TGTGCCAGCAGCTCCGGACAGGGGACCTACAATGAGCAGTTCTTC.

CDR3 amino acids: CSVADSTYEQYF. DNA of the CDR3: TGCAGCGTAGCGGACTCTACCTACGAGCAGTACTTC. The gene calls are TRBV29-1 and TRBJ2-7, with a possible D match to TRBD2 (5 bases). The CDR3 has 12 residues. V lost 6 bases and J lost 2, with 11 bases in between. Per germline, CDR1 SQVTM and CDR2 ANQGSEA.

V and J are TRBV5-6 and TRBJ1-1, with TRBD1 identical over 11 bases. CDR1 and CDR2 (germline): SGHDT, YYEEEE. CDR3 length: 16 residues. V lost 5 bases, J lost 1 base, and 7 bases stayed unmatched. The CDR3: CASRAGTGGPNTEAFF. In DNA form, the CDR3 reads TGTGCCAGCAGAGCCGGGACAGGGGGTCCGAACACTGAAGCTTTCTTT.

The chain joins TRBV5-6 to TRBJ2-2, with D tentatively TRBD2 (6 bases). Germline V lookup: CDR1 SGHDT, CDR2 YYEEEE. The CDR3 has 12 residues. CDR3 region: CASLRGSGELFF. Written as DNA, the CDR3 is TGTGCAAGCCTACGGGGGTCTGGGGAGCTGTTTTTT.

A few counts support this clone. The chain carries TRBV11-3 and TRBJ2-2; D remains ambiguous. This CDR3 is 13 amino acids long. V was shortened by 5 bases and J by 3 bases, with 7 bases between the two germline ends. Germline values: CDR1 SGHNT, CDR2 YENEEA. CDR3 sequence (DNA): TGTGCCAGCAGCCCCGACTACACCGGGGAGCTGTTTTTT. It encodes CASSPDYTGELFF.

The count of this clone is one. This chain joins TRBV28 and TRBJ2-2, with D possibly matching TRBD1 (6 bases). Germline V gene sequence: CDR1 MDHEN, CDR2 SYDVKM. The length of the CDR3 is 18 residues. Trimming pared 0 bases from V and 1 base from J, leaving 15 bases between. The chain's CDR3 is CASSLWGVGQRNTGELFF. In DNA, the CDR3 is TGTGCCAGCAGTTTATGGGGGGTCGGACAGAGGAACACCGGGGAGCTGTTTTTT.

The gene calls are TRBV1 and TRBJ1-1; the table's TRBD1 call for D was not verified on the DNA. TRBV1 is reported as a pseudogene. The CDR3 is made up of 14 amino acids. CDR3 DNA sequence: TGCACCAGCAGCTCAGACAGGGGGAACACTGAAGCTTTCTTT. It is translated as CTSSSDRGNTEAFF.

The chain employs TRBV23-1 and TRBJ2-1, with 8 bases that match TRBD2. TRBV23-1 is recorded as an ORF, its role being uncertain. J gave up 6 bases and V 1 base, and 5 bases lay outside the gene matches. The CDR3 is 15 amino acids. The CDR3 bases are TGCGCCAGCAGTCAATTGAGCGGGGGATGCAATGAGCAGTTCTTC. Encoded protein: CASSQLSGGCNEQFF.

The chain is built from TRBV11-2 and TRBJ2-7; 9 nucleotides agree with TRBD2. CDR1 and CDR2 from the germline V gene are SGHAT and FQNNGV. After removal of 8 bases from V and 9 bases from J, the junction contained 17 bases not matched to a gene. The CDR3 totals 15 residues. The CDR3 reads CASGASGNIGLGQYF. The CDR3 DNA sequence: TGTGCCAGCGGGGCTAGCGGGAACATCGGACTTGGGCAGTACTTC. The full variable domain, its missing parts supplied by reference TRBV11-2 and TRBJ2-7, is EAGVAQSPRYKIIEKRQSVAFWCNPISGHATLYWYQQILGQGPKLLIQFQNNGVVDDSQLPKDRFSAERLKGVDSTLKIQPAKLEDSAVYLCASGASGNIGLGQYFGPGTRLTVT.

This clone turned up a few times. The chain carries TRBV18 and TRBJ1-5; TRBD1 agrees at 7 bases. The CDR3 loop spans 17 amino acids. In germline, CDR1 is KGHSH, CDR2 LQKENI. V gave up 3 bases and J gave up 4 bases; unmatched junction bases: 12. The CDR3 DNA sequence: TGTGCCAGCTCACCCCCCAGGGGGGCAGGGGGGAATCAGCCCCAGCATTTT. Translating it yields CASSPPRGAGGNQPQHF.

A note on this clone: This sample also contains other DNA sequences that code for the same CDR3. J is TRBJ2-3 and V is TRBV5-4, with 8 bases that match TRBD1. The CDR3 extends over 13 amino acids. J gave up 5 bases and V 5 bases, and 4 bases lay outside the gene matches. The V gene's germline CDR1 is SGHNT and CDR2 YYREEE (reference sequence). CDR3 in amino acids: CASSQDRVDTQYF. The CDR3 coding sequence is TGTGCCAGCAGTCAGGACAGGGTAGATACGCAGTATTTT.

V gene TRBV7-8 combines with J gene TRBJ1-5; 9 nucleotides match TRBD1. The germline CDR1 and CDR2 sequences are SGHVS and FQNEAQ. This CDR3 has 17 amino acids. The V gene end was trimmed by 4 bases and the J gene end by 0 bases; junction bases not matched to a gene: 7. The chain's CDR3 is CASSSTGGLYSNQPQHF. CDR3 in DNA: TGTGCCAGCAGCTCGACAGGGGGATTATATAGCAATCAGCCCCAGCATTTT.

The V call is TRBV2, the J call TRBJ2-7; TRBD2 is a possible D gene (5 bases). V was clipped by 0 bases and J by 3 bases, with 12 bases between them. CDR1 is SNHLY, CDR2 FYNNEI, per germline. CDR3 length: 15 residues. The DNA for the CDR3 is TGTGCCAGCAGTGAAGCAGGACTGAAACTCTACGAGCAGTACTTC. This codes for CASSEAGLKLYEQYF.

Comments on this clone: The junction departs from the called germline gene at one end, perhaps through a read error. The chain links TRBV5-1 to TRBJ2-5; D perhaps matches TRBD1 (5 bases). Germline V CDR1 and CDR2: SGHRS, YFSETQ. The CDR3 is made up of 15 amino acids. The CDR3 spells CASSLARRGTLTQHF. DNA for the CDR3: TGCGCCAGCAGCTTGGCCCGAAGGGGTACCTTGACCCAGCACTTC.

V is TRBV4-1 and J is TRBJ1-5; 7 bases agree with TRBD1. V gave up 1 base and J gave up 0 bases; unmatched junction bases: 6. This CDR3 has 17 residues. Per germline, CDR1 MGHRA and CDR2 YSYEKL. Here the CDR3 DNA reads TGCGCCAGCAGCCAAGGGGGGGACAGCTATAGCAATCAGCCCCAGCATTTT. Amino acids: CASSQGGDSYSNQPQHF.

The chain joins TRBV27 to TRBJ2-7; no clear D. This CDR3 has 13 residues. In germline, CDR1 is MNHEY, CDR2 SMNVEV (reference sequence). V dropped 4 bases and J dropped 3 bases, with 10 bases sitting between them. CDR3 sequence: CASSSPPSYEQYF. The CDR3 bases are TGTGCCAGCAGTTCCCCCCCTAGCTACGAGCAGTACTTC.

This chain connects TRBV11-2 to TRBJ2-3, with 8 bases identical to TRBD2. V shed 5 bases and J 0 bases; nucleotides not matched to a gene: 4. Germline V gene lookup returns CDR1 SGHAT and CDR2 FQNNGV. CDR3 length: 15 residues. CDR3 sequence reads: CASSPGLGSTDTQYF. CDR3 coding DNA: TGTGCCAGCAGCCCGGGACTAGGGAGCACAGATACGCAGTATTTT.